This T cell receptor (beta chain) was identified during a study of blood T cell repertoires in COVID-19. Study-wide background: Samples taken during acute and convalescent COVID-19 were collected in the United States, Italy and Spain. PBMCs, B-cell-depleted T cells, or T cells were the source of the cDNA or gDNA that made up the material.

Methods used by the authors: Amplifying reference gene primers gave estimates of nucleated cell counts. The table came from immunoSEQ multiplex PCR; TCRdb's copy has only in-frame clones and leaves some out. V and J calls and clone size are those listed in that table; D and trimming were worked out from the DNA. The repertoire holds over 90,000 clones, with around 83% as singletons. There are 12 residues in the CDR3. Deletions cut 10 bases from V and 4 bases from J, with 11 bases between. The chain links TRBV12-3 or TRBV12-4 to TRBJ1-3; weak D call: TRBD1 (6 bases). Specimen: peripheral blood. The clonotype originates from an older woman in a cohort sampled during active or convalescent COVID-19. CDR3 loop: CATSGTGNTIYF. In DNA, the CDR3 is TGTGCCACGTCCGGGACAGGAAACACCATATATTTT.